These 8 T cell receptor beta chains share one sample of origin, sequenced in a study of T cell changes during pregnancy in multiple sclerosis. The assay was immunoSEQ multiplex PCR, and TCRdb's table has in-frame clones only and misses some. The table includes about 14,000 clones, around 90% detected once. This material consisted of CD8+ T cells from peripheral blood mononuclear cells, taken after pregnancy. The origin of the receptors is a female donor in good health, enrolled as a control in a pregnancy study.

The count of this clone is one. The chain uses TRBV7-2 and TRBJ2-5; 9 nucleotides align to TRBD2. Germline V gene data show CDR1 as SGHTA and CDR2 as FQGNSA. This CDR3 comprises 17 residues. V dropped 1 base and J dropped 4; count of bases not matched to a gene: 10. DNA for the CDR3: TGTGCCAGCAGCTTAGTCTGGGCTAGCGGGGTAGGAGAGACCCAGTACTTC. The encoded protein is CASSLVWASGVGETQYF.

The V and J genes are TRBV5-6 and TRBJ2-7; no reliable D call. CDR3 size: 14 residues. Per germline, CDR1 SGHDT and CDR2 YYEEEE. Trimming cost V 0 bases and J 2 bases, with 9 bases left between them. CDR3 sequence (DNA): TGTGCCAGCAGCTTGGCCAGACAAACCTACGAGCAGTACTTC. The encoded protein is CASSLARQTYEQYF.

The chain carries TRBV4-1 and TRBJ1-1; TRBD1 matches at 9 bases. Germline values: CDR1 MGHRA, CDR2 YSYEKL. V lost 4 bases and J lost 5; bases outside the gene matches: 14. This CDR3 comprises 17 residues. The CDR3, as DNA: TGCGCCAGCAGCCCGAACCCGGGACAGGGAGGAAGGACTGAAGCTTTCTTT. Translated: CASSPNPGQGGRTEAFF.

This sequence joins TRBV4-3 and TRBJ2-1; TRBD2 agrees at 13 bases. CDR3 length: 19 amino acids. CDR1 and CDR2 from the germline V gene are LGHNA and YSLEER. The ends lost 4 bases at V and 2 bases at J; junction bases unmatched: 11. The CDR3 sequence: CASSLGLAGDATTYNEQFF. CDR3 bases: TGCGCCAGCAGCCTAGGACTAGCGGGAGACGCAACCACCTACAATGAGCAGTTCTTC.

The chain links TRBV13 to TRBJ2-3; TRBD1 aligns across 7 bases. In germline, CDR1 is PRHDT, CDR2 FYEKMQ (reference sequence). There are 15 residues in the CDR3. V lost 5 bases and J lost 4; bases outside the gene matches: 9. The CDR3 loop is CASSPTGSYADTQYF. The DNA of the CDR3 is TGTGCCAGCAGCCCGACAGGGAGTTATGCAGATACGCAGTATTTT. The full variable domain, rest sourced from reference TRBV13 and TRBJ2-3, is AAGVIQSPRHLIKEKRETATLKCYPIPRHDTVYWYQQGPGQDPQFLISFYEKMQSDKGSIPDRFSAQQFSDYHSELNMSSLELGDSALYFCASSPTGSYADTQYFGPGTRLTVL.

The rearrangement joins TRBV4-3 to TRBJ2-7; 9 nucleotides align to TRBD1. The CDR3 runs 16 residues. From germline, CDR1 is LGHNA and CDR2 YSLEER. V lost 0 bases to trimming and J lost 5 bases; unmatched junction nucleotides: 8. In nucleotides, the CDR3 is TGCGCCAGCAGCCAAGACTCGGGACAGGGAGGCCACGAGCAGTACTTC. The encoded protein is CASSQDSGQGGHEQYF.

The chain has TRBV7-9 and TRBJ1-1; weak D call: TRBD1 (5 bases). In germline, CDR1 is SEHNR, CDR2 FQNEAQ (reference sequence). Trimming took off 4 bases at V and 7 bases at J, with 13 bases between the two ends. The CDR3 is 13 residues long. The CDR3, as DNA: TGTGCCAGCAGCTGGGGCGTAGGGAATGAAGCTTTCTTT. Its translation: CASSWGVGNEAFF.

The rearrangement uses TRBV7-8 and TRBJ2-7; TRBD1 matches at 9 bases. Germline V gene lookup returns CDR1 SGHVS and CDR2 FQNEAQ. The CDR3 is 18 amino acids. Unmatched junction bases numbered 12, after V lost 1 base and J lost 2 bases. CDR3 nucleotide sequence: TGTGCCAGCAGCTTAGTCGGGACAGGGAACGACTTGACCTACGAGCAGTACTTC. It yields the protein CASSLVGTGNDLTYEQYF.